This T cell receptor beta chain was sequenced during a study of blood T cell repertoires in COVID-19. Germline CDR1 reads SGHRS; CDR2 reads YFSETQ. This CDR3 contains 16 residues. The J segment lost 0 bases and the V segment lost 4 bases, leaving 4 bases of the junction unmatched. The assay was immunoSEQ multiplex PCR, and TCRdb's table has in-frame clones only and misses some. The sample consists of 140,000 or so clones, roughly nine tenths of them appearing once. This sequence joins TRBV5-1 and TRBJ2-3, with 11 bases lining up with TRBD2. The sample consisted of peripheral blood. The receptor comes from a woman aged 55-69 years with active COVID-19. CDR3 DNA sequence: TGCGCCAGCAGCCCGACTAGCGGGACTAGCACAGATACGCAGTATTTT. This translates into CASSPTSGTSTDTQYF.